This T cell receptor beta chain stems from a study of shared clonotypes between healthy human individuals. Germline CDR1 SNHLY, CDR2 FYNNEI. The CDR3 has 17 residues. Trimming removed 7 bases from V and 0 bases from J, with 18 bases in between. The protocol was immunoSEQ multiplex PCR, while the TCRdb copy is restricted to in-frame clones and leaves out a portion. This table holds millions of clones, 85% to 95% found once. The chain is built from TRBV2 and TRBJ1-4; no clear D. The TCR sequence derives from a man aged 18 to 29 in good health. The sample taken for sequencing was naive CD4+ T cells sorted from blood. The subset was: CD45RA+ positively selected. The CDR3 loop is CASTRKTRSATNEKLFF. The CDR3 region has the DNA TGTGCCAGCACGAGAAAGACAAGGAGTGCAACTAATGAAAAACTGTTTTTT.